This T cell receptor beta chain was sequenced for a study of blood T cell repertoires in COVID-19. Assay used: immunoSEQ multiplex PCR; TCRdb lists only in-frame clones, some missing. The sample holds roughly 280,000 clones; around four fifths are singletons and the top ten take about 4.3%. This CDR3 contains 16 residues. The V and J ends lost 3 bases and 0 bases, in that order; junction bases with no gene match: 8. CDR1 is LNHDA, CDR2 SQIVND, per germline (reference sequence). This sequence was found in a man in his sixties who had recovered from COVID-19. Sequences were obtained from peripheral blood. The chain carries TRBV19 and TRBJ2-7; 7 positions agree with TRBD2. CDR3 coding DNA: TGTGCCAGTAGTATTTTTAGTCGCGGGAGCTCCTACGAGCAGTACTTC. This sequence encodes CASSIFSRGSSYEQYF.